This T cell receptor (beta chain) came from a study of somatic mutations in cytotoxic T cells in rheumatoid arthritis listed by TCRdb under 2017. The study in broad terms: Peripheral blood (about 28 ml EDTA) was collected from patients immediately after diagnosis and before any treatment began. Sorted V beta1+ cells also underwent TCRB sequencing, and some V beta antibody-stained T-cell populations were flow-sorted at nearly 100% purity on a FACSAria II or Sony SH800. Whether expanded CD8+ T-cell clones in untreated, newly diagnosed rheumatoid arthritis carry somatic mutations was the study question, and clonality was characterized with TCRB deep sequencing. TCRB deep sequencing was performed for approximately 61 rheumatoid arthritis patients and approximately 18 healthy controls. Patient and control groups had essentially identical median ages. The paper as a whole reports these results and caveats: Several identical CD8+ TCRB sequences were found in both blood and synovial fluid, and in about an eighth of the 65 patients the largest CD8+ clone exceeded 20% of CD8+ cells. Viral specificity could not be ruled out by absence from virus-specific databases, and the antigen targets of the expanded CD8+ clones remained unknown. The slight underrepresentation of TRBV07 in patients was not corrected for multiple comparisons. Healthy controls showed no age-related increase in CD8+ clonality, whereas patients did (Spearman r ≈ 0.47). Rheumatoid arthritis patients and age-matched healthy controls did not significantly differ in CD8+ T-cell clonality.

V is reduced by 0 bases and J by 6 bases, leaving a spacing of 6 bases between them. The cysteine opens and the phenylalanine closes a CDR3 of 12 amino acids. CDR3 DNA is the only sequence kept; it has 36 bases, read in frame from the first base. Positive magnetic bead selection on an AutoMACS was used to isolate CD4+ and CD8+ cells, with flow cytometry used to check purity. A TCR V beta antibody panel was used in flow cytometry to screen first for clonal expansions, which were then characterized by TCRB deep sequencing of sorted CD8+ fractions. Isolation of peripheral blood mononuclear cells was done through Ficoll-Paque PLUS density gradient separation. Using Nucleospin Tissue or Tissue XS kits, DNA was extracted from CD4-enriched, CD8-enriched or PBMC samples, with quantification by a Qubit 2.0 fluorometer. In regard to this clone: The antigen it recognizes is unknown. No base-level quality is on record; no much larger clone is a single base apart.

The immunoSEQ assay was applied to genomic DNA for TCRB CDR3 sequencing. The study's processing was this. Published virus-specific TCRB sequences were compared with patient CD8+ clones larger than 1%, and only a few matches were found. Only productive TCRB rearrangements were included in the analyses. Clonality was calculated as a Shannon entropy-based productive clonality index, and a clone was defined by a unique TCRB CDR3 sequence. Repertoire overlap between two samples was calculated from the template counts of each clone relative to total templates per sample. V-gene usage from TCRB sequencing and V-gene usage measured by flow cytometry were correlated (Spearman r of approximately 0.66). Not all clones reach the TCRdb copy of this immuneACCESS table, which keeps in-frame sequences only. Checked studies attribute under half of the gap to unresolved V genes and leave the rest unexplained. That table is the source of V, J and clone size, and D and trimming were worked out from the DNA. Within this sample are thousands of clones, with approximately 90% of them counted one time only. Roughly 15% of the sample goes to the ten largest clones.

The sequence links TRBV5-3 to TRBJ1-1, with the D gene uncertain. TRBV5-3 is an ORF, with its function uncertain. The clonotype comes from a man aged 35 to 55 with rheumatoid arthritis. The sample consisted of CD8+ T cells sorted from blood. The DNA sequence follows: TGTGCCAGAAGCTTGGGGCTTCCTGAAGCTTTCTTT. Translated, this gives CARSLGLPEAFF.